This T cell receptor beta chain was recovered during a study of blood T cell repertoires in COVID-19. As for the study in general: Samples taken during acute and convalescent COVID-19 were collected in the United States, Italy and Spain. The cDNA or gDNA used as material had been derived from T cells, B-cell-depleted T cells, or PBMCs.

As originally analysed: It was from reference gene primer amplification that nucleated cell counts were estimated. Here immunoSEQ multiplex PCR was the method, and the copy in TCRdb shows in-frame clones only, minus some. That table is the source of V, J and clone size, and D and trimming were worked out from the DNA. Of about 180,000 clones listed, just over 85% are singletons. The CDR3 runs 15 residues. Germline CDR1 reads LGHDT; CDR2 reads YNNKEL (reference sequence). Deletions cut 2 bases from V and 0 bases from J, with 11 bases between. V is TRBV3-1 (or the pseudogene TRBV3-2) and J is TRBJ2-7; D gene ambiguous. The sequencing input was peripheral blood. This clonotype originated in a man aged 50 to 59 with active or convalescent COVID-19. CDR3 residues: CASSQPSANSYEQYF. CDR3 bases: TGTGCCAGCAGCCAACCATCCGCGAACTCCTACGAGCAGTACTTC.